The 17 T cell receptor beta chains below all came from one sample that was sequenced in a study of radiation and T cells in renal cell carcinoma. This sample's time point: baseline pretreatment blood. The sample's treatment: 15 Gy SBRT to primary tumor, nephrectomy 4 weeks later. The table came from immunoSEQ multiplex PCR; TCRdb's copy has only in-frame clones and leaves some out. The sample holds just over 95,000 clones; 86% are singletons and the top ten take under 9.5%. The source was blood, collected from a patient whose treatment included radiotherapy and nephrectomy. The receptors were gathered from a man between 50 and 59 years old with renal cell carcinoma.

This chain uses TRBV28 with TRBJ1-5; D remains ambiguous. The germline V gene has CDR1 MDHEN and CDR2 SYDVKM. The CDR3 runs 15 residues. The V and J ends lost 3 bases and 4 bases respectively, with 13 bases between them. This CDR3 reads CASSLTGGGNQPQHF. In DNA, the CDR3 is TGTGCCAGCAGTTTGACCGGAGGTGGAAATCAGCCCCAGCATTTT.

V usage is TRBV6-1 and J usage is TRBJ1-2; a possible D gene is TRBD1 (5 bases). The CDR3 covers 14 residues. Germline V CDR1 and CDR2: MNHNS, SASEGT. V shed 8 bases and J shed 5 bases, with 18 bases lying between them. CDR3: CASADPGILYGYTF. CDR3 nucleotide sequence: TGTGCCAGCGCCGATCCAGGGATTTTATATGGCTACACCTTC.

The V call is TRBV19, the J call TRBJ1-2; 9 nucleotides agree with TRBD1. The CDR3 has 15 residues. Trimming cost V 5 bases and J 3 bases; bases outside gene matches: 7. Germline lookup yields CDR1 LNHDA and CDR2 SQIVND (reference sequence). This CDR3 is CASSARDRVYYGYTF. DNA for the CDR3: TGTGCCAGTAGTGCCCGGGACAGGGTTTACTATGGCTACACCTTC.

The V and J genes are TRBV28 and TRBJ2-7, with D uncertain. The CDR3 loop spans 11 amino acids. The germline V gene encodes CDR1 MDHEN and CDR2 SYDVKM. The V gene lost 6 bases and the J gene lost 3 bases, with 6 bases spanning the gap. The CDR3 reads CASRQDYEQYF. The CDR3 DNA reads TGTGCCAGCAGACAAGACTACGAGCAGTACTTC.

The chain carries TRBV6-5 and TRBJ2-3; maybe TRBD2 (7 bases). The CDR3 loop spans 16 amino acids. The V end was cut by 0 bases, the J end by 4 bases, with 14 bases between. CDR1 and CDR2 from the germline V gene are MNHEY and SVGAGI. Here the CDR3 DNA reads TGTGCCAGCAGTTACTCCCCCAGAGGGGGGGCAGATACGCAGTATTTT. Translated, it gives CASSYSPRGGADTQYF.

This clone was observed a single time. The chain joins TRBV30 to TRBJ2-1, with TRBD2 matching 9 bases. Germline-derived CDR1 and CDR2 are GTSNPN and SVGIG (reference sequence). This CDR3 comprises 14 residues. V lost 1 base, J lost 7 bases, and 5 bases stayed unmatched. The CDR3 protein is CAWSALAGTNEQFF. The CDR3 DNA follows: TGTGCCTGGAGTGCTCTAGCGGGAACGAATGAGCAGTTCTTC.

This chain links TRBV9 with TRBJ1-4; D call uncertain. This CDR3 is 14 amino acids long. Germline values: CDR1 SGDLS, CDR2 YYNGEE. Trimming took off 3 bases at V and 10 bases at J, with 16 bases between the two ends. The CDR3 DNA sequence: TGTGCCAGCAGCGCTCAATCCGAACCGGGAAAACTGTTTTTT. Its protein is CASSAQSEPGKLFF.

The rearrangement uses TRBV5-6 and TRBJ2-1; a weak D match, TRBD2 (6 bases). This CDR3 contains 16 residues. V shed 0 bases and J shed 9 bases, with 19 bases lying between them. Looked up from germline, CDR1 is SGHDT and CDR2 is YYEEEE. This chain's CDR3 is CASSLVLANRVGEQFF. The CDR3 DNA is TGTGCCAGCAGCTTGGTACTAGCAAATAGGGTTGGTGAGCAGTTCTTC.

The chain joins TRBV18 to TRBJ1-2; D unclear. Germline CDR1 and CDR2: KGHSH and LQKENI. CDR3 size: 11 residues. V was pared by 2 bases and J by 6 bases, with 4 bases between. CDR3: CASSPGDGYTF. CDR3 nucleotide sequence: TGTGCCAGCTCACCAGGGGATGGCTACACCTTC. The variable domain in full, completed from reference TRBV18 and TRBJ1-2, reads NAGVMQNPRHLVRRRGQEARLRCSPMKGHSHVYWYRQLPEEGLKFMVYLQKENIIDESGMPKERFSAEFPKEGPSILRIQQVVRGDSAAYFCASSPGDGYTFGSGTRLTVV.

The V call is TRBV7-6, the J call TRBJ2-3, with D possibly being TRBD1 (6 bases). This CDR3 is built from 12 residues. Trimming stripped 6 bases from V and 5 bases from J, with 9 bases between. CDR1 SGHVS and CDR2 FNYEAQ come from the germline V gene. As DNA, the CDR3 is TGTGCCAGCAGTTCAGGGGTAGATACGCAGTATTTT. It specifies CASSSGVDTQYF.

This sequence joins TRBV7-8 and TRBJ1-4; TRBD1 aligns across 7 bases. The germline CDR1 and CDR2 sequences are SGHVS and FQNEAQ. This CDR3 comprises 13 residues. Germline trimming cut 5 bases from V and 8 bases from J; bases unmatched to any gene: 5. CDR3 protein: CASSRTGGEKLFF. In nucleotides, the CDR3 is TGTGCCAGCAGCCGGACAGGAGGGGAAAAACTGTTTTTT.

The J gene is TRBJ1-1, the V gene TRBV28; no clear D gene. V was cut by 3 bases and J by 11 bases, with 13 bases left in between. Germline values: CDR1 MDHEN, CDR2 SYDVKM. CDR3 length: 12 amino acids. The CDR3 sequence: CASSFLNAGAFF. The DNA of the CDR3 is TGTGCCAGCAGTTTCCTCAATGCTGGGGCTTTCTTT.

This CDR3 reads CASSLTTGVAEAFF. CDR3 nucleotides: TGTGCCAGCAGCTTAACGACAGGGGTGGCTGAAGCTTTCTTT. The rearrangement joins TRBV7-9 to TRBJ1-1, with 8 bases identical to TRBD1. Per the germline V gene, CDR1 is SEHNR and CDR2 is FQNEAQ (reference sequence). The CDR3 runs to 14 residues. J gave up 6 bases and V 2 bases, and 5 bases lay outside the gene matches.

The chain has TRBV4-1 and TRBJ1-2; 8 positions agree with TRBD1. The CDR3 covers 13 residues. From germline, CDR1 is MGHRA and CDR2 YSYEKL. V shed 0 bases and J 7 bases; nucleotides not matched to a gene: 1. The CDR3 loop reads CASSQETGAGYTF. The DNA of the CDR3 is TGCGCCAGCAGCCAAGAGACAGGGGCTGGCTACACCTTC.

The chain is built from TRBV4-3 and TRBJ2-7; maybe TRBD1 (7 bases). Germline V gene lookup returns CDR1 LGHNA and CDR2 YSLEER. V dropped 4 bases and J dropped 3 bases, with 22 bases sitting between them. The CDR3 spans 17 residues. CDR3 residues: CASSPGQAGYQNYEQYF. The CDR3 DNA reads as TGCGCCAGCAGCCCAGGACAGGCGGGGTACCAAAACTACGAGCAGTACTTC.

The chain uses TRBV18 and TRBJ2-3, with 9 bases matching TRBD1. V dropped 8 bases and J dropped 4; count of bases not matched to a gene: 10. The CDR3 length is 15 residues. Per the germline V gene, CDR1 is KGHSH and CDR2 is LQKENI. CDR3 loop: CASGTGTGGSDTQYF. CDR3 nucleotide sequence: TGTGCCAGCGGGACGGGTACAGGGGGCTCAGATACGCAGTATTTT.

This rearrangement joins TRBV15 to TRBJ1-3; no clear D gene. Trimming took 0 bases from V and 0 from J, leaving 9 bases between them. The CDR3 is 16 residues long. Germline V gives CDR1 LNHNV, CDR2 YYDKDF (reference sequence). The CDR3: CATSRDMGNSGNTIYF. CDR3 DNA sequence: TGTGCCACCAGCAGAGATATGGGCAACTCTGGAAACACCATATATTTT.